The text below deals with one T cell receptor beta chain. MiXCR, run by TCRdb on the 5' RACE reads, gives a single entry per CDR3 protein. The sample has about 550,000 distinct CDR3 sequences; 20% to 25% are singletons. This entry comes from a study of identical twins. Trimming took 1 base from V and 2 from J, leaving 6 bases between them. CDR3 length equals 14 residues. The germline V gene has CDR1 MGHRA and CDR2 YSYEKL. The same sample was also used in a study of yellow fever vaccine responses in identical twins.

V usage is TRBV4-1 and J usage is TRBJ2-1; possibly TRBD2 for D (5 bases). This sequence was found in a woman aged 18-29 years in good health. Sequenced input: CD4+ T cells sorted from blood. CDR3 DNA: TGCGCCAGCAGCCAAGCTAGCCCCTACAATGAGCAGTTCTTC. Translating gives CASSQASPYNEQFF.